Detailed here is one TCR beta chain. Antigen specificity is unknown. This sample is drawn from a study of T-cell memory formation after mild COVID-19. General observations from the study: Whether second-wave clones peaking at day 37 were SARS-CoV-2 specific went unconfirmed.

Using its own MiXCR run on the 5' RACE reads, TCRdb lists one record per CDR3 protein. The table records approximately 500,000 distinct CDR3 sequences, roughly 25% of them present only once. Germline V gene data show CDR1 as DFQATT and CDR2 as SNEGSKA (reference sequence). Germline trimming cut 3 bases from V and 6 bases from J; bases unmatched to any gene: 7. CDR3 size: 14 residues. The sample was PBMCs or a T cell subset sorted from them (not recorded which). The TCR sequence derives from an adult woman who had mild COVID-19 (a few samples of this study predate the infection). Cell type and time point are not known. V usage is TRBV20-1 and J usage is TRBJ2-1, with 8 bases aligning to TRBD2. CDR3 residues: CSARSPTSGNEQFF. The CDR3 coding sequence is TGCAGTGCTAGGTCTCCCACTAGCGGCAATGAGCAGTTCTTC.